A single sample is the source of the 30 T cell receptor beta chains below, sequenced in a study of blood T cell repertoires in COVID-19. Produced via immunoSEQ multiplex PCR; TCRdb's table is partial and in-frame only. The table records about 390,000 clones, around 87% of them present only once. The sequenced sample consisted of peripheral blood. The source is a woman in her sixties or seventies with COVID-19, enrolled during active disease.

The chain uses TRBV7-9 and TRBJ2-5; 7 positions agree with TRBD1. Unmatched junction bases numbered 8, after V lost 5 bases and J lost 2 bases. CDR1 is SEHNR, CDR2 FQNEAQ, per germline (reference sequence). The CDR3 length is 15 residues. The DNA for the CDR3 is TGTGCCAGCAGCCTTCGGACAGGAGAACAAGAGACCCAGTACTTC. Its protein is CASSLRTGEQETQYF.

The rearrangement uses TRBV3-1 (or the pseudogene TRBV3-2) and TRBJ2-4, with 7 bases that match TRBD2. The germline CDR1 and CDR2 sequences are LGHDT and YNNKEL (reference sequence). V lost 2 bases and J lost 0; bases outside the gene matches: 4. This CDR3 is 16 amino acids long. The CDR3 DNA sequence: TGTGCCAGCAGCCAAAAGTGGGGGGGAGCCAAAAACATTCAGTACTTC. This gives the protein CASSQKWGGAKNIQYF.

This clone showed up just once. The chain is built from TRBV18 and TRBJ2-1; maybe TRBD2 (5 bases). V gave up 3 bases and J gave up 9 bases, with 12 bases separating them. The CDR3 consists of 13 residues. Germline V gene lookup returns CDR1 KGHSH and CDR2 LQKENI. DNA for the CDR3: TGTGCCAGCTCACCGGAACTAGTAGGTGAGCAGTTCTTC. It codes for CASSPELVGEQFF.

V gene TRBV18 combines with J gene TRBJ2-7; TRBD2 matches 8 bases. Trimming took 3 bases from V and 3 from J; bases not matched to a gene: 7. Germline assignment: CDR1 KGHSH and CDR2 LQKENI. This CDR3 is 15 amino acids long. The CDR3, as DNA: TGTGCCAGCTCACCCCAGCGGGAGTCGGTCTACGAGCAGTACTTC. The encoded protein is CASSPQRESVYEQYF.

J is TRBJ1-2 and V is TRBV9; 7 positions agree with TRBD1. V trimming: 3 bases; J trimming: 0 bases; junction bases outside the gene matches: 8. The germline CDR1 and CDR2 sequences are SGDLS and YYNGEE. The CDR3 totals 16 residues. CDR3 nucleotides: TGTGCCAGCAGCGCGAATACGGGACAGCCTAACTATGGCTACACCTTC. This sequence encodes CASSANTGQPNYGYTF.

V is TRBV7-2 and J is TRBJ1-4; D is unclear. V shed 10 bases and J shed 3 bases, with 12 bases lying between them. Per germline, CDR1 SGHTA and CDR2 FQGNSA. The CDR3 has 13 residues. CDR3 region: CATAPGANEKLFF. The DNA of the CDR3 is TGTGCCACCGCCCCGGGAGCTAATGAAAAACTGTTTTTT.

This sequence joins TRBV5-8 and TRBJ1-5, with D possibly TRBD1 on 5 matching bases. Looked up from germline, CDR1 is SGHTS and CDR2 is YDEGEE. V lost 0 bases to trimming and J lost 2 bases, with 12 bases between them. The CDR3 loop spans 16 amino acids. In nucleotides, the CDR3 is TGTGCCAGCAGCTTGGGCAGGGCGTCGCGCAATCAGCCCCAGCATTTT. This translates into CASSLGRASRNQPQHF.

This clone has only a few counts. The rearrangement uses TRBV19 and TRBJ1-5; 7 nucleotides match TRBD1. The V gene end was trimmed by 7 bases and the J gene end by 1 base; junction bases not matched to a gene: 10. Germline V gene sequence: CDR1 LNHDA, CDR2 SQIVND (reference sequence). The CDR3 has 16 amino acids. CDR3 loop: CASTNPGRGSNQPQHF. The CDR3, as DNA: TGTGCCAGTACCAACCCCGGCAGGGGGAGCAATCAGCCCCAGCATTTT.

There are many counts of this clone. This chain uses TRBV4-1 with TRBJ1-1, with D possibly TRBD1 on 5 matching bases. The germline CDR1 and CDR2 sequences are MGHRA and YSYEKL. Trimming cost V 4 bases and J 1 base, with 13 bases left between them. The CDR3 totals 15 residues. Written as DNA, the CDR3 is TGCGCCAGCAGCCCATCGGGACTGCCGAACACTGAAGCTTTCTTT. Encoded protein: CASSPSGLPNTEAFF.

The chain joins TRBV5-1 to TRBJ1-1, with D maybe TRBD1 (5 bases). Looked up from germline, CDR1 is SGHRS and CDR2 is YFSETQ. The ends were cut back, 0 bases at V and 0 bases at J, with 15 bases in the middle. The CDR3 has 17 residues. The CDR3 coding sequence is TGCGCCAGCAGCTTGGCCGGGGGGTCAGGGATGAACACTGAAGCTTTCTTT. Its protein is CASSLAGGSGMNTEAFF.

A single count supports this clone. The CDR3 is CASSLADSLGYTF. The CDR3 DNA is TGTGCCAGCAGCTTAGCGGACAGCCTAGGCTACACCTTC. The V and J genes are TRBV7-9 and TRBJ1-2; the D gene is possibly TRBD1 (6 bases). Germline V CDR1 and CDR2: SEHNR, FQNEAQ (reference sequence). CDR3 length: 13 residues. V lost 0 bases to trimming and J lost 8 bases, with 10 bases between them.

This chain connects TRBV18 to TRBJ1-3; D is unresolved. Germline CDR1 is KGHSH and CDR2 is LQKENI. Trimming shortened V by 2 bases and J by 0 bases, and 11 bases separated the two germline ends. This CDR3 has 16 amino acids. DNA for the CDR3: TGTGCCAGCTCACCAATCTCGACTGTCTCTGGAAACACCATATATTTT. This gives the protein CASSPISTVSGNTIYF.

Comment on this clone: This sequence may be a read error, since a much larger clone differs from it by one base. The chain uses TRBV6-5 and TRBJ2-2, with 7 bases that match TRBD1. This CDR3 comprises 13 residues. In germline, CDR1 is MNHEY, CDR2 SVGAGI. J lost 5 bases, V lost 4 bases, and 1 base had no gene match. CDR3 loop: CASSLQGTGELFF. DNA of the CDR3: TGTGCCAGCAGTTTACAGGGGACCGGGGAGCTGTTTTTT.

The chain employs TRBV7-6 and TRBJ1-2; D not certain. The V gene lost 5 bases and the J gene lost 7 bases, with 14 bases spanning the gap. CDR1 is SGHVS, CDR2 FNYEAQ, per germline. This CDR3 spans 13 amino acids. The CDR3 loop reads CASSPGREAGYTF. CDR3 sequence (DNA): TGTGCCAGCAGCCCCGGGAGGGAGGCTGGCTACACCTTC.

This rearrangement joins TRBV9 to TRBJ2-1, with 10 bases that match TRBD1. CDR1 is SGDLS and CDR2 is YYNGEE in the germline V gene. V was clipped by 1 base and J by 2 bases; unmatched bases: 3. The CDR3 is made up of 16 amino acids. CDR3 protein: CASSVQGQGTYNEQFF. The CDR3 DNA follows: TGTGCCAGCAGCGTACAGGGACAGGGGACCTACAATGAGCAGTTCTTC. Complete variable domain (other parts from reference TRBV9 and TRBJ2-1): DSGVTQTPKHLITATGQRVTLRCSPRSGDLSVYWYQQSLDQGLQFLIQYYNGEERAKGNILERFSAQQFPDLHSELNLSSLELGDSALYFCASSVQGQGTYNEQFFGPGTRLTVL.

V and J are TRBV9 and TRBJ2-1; TRBD1 matches 7 bases. The trim removed 4 bases at V and 7 bases at J, leaving 11 bases unmatched. The CDR3 sequence is 15 residues long. Germline CDR1 SGDLS, CDR2 YYNGEE. As DNA, the CDR3 is TGTGCCAGCAGCCTAGACAGGGAGTTTCGTAATGAGCAGTTCTTC. Protein sequence: CASSLDREFRNEQFF.

The sample holds a few counts of this clone. The CDR3 DNA reads TGTGCCAGTAGTCCCCCACAGGGGCGTCAGCCCCAGCATTTT. This gives the protein CASSPPQGRQPQHF. The chain recombines TRBV19 with TRBJ1-5; 7 nucleotides align to TRBD1. CDR1 and CDR2 from the germline V gene are LNHDA and SQIVND (reference sequence). The J segment lost 6 bases and the V segment lost 5 bases, leaving 7 bases of the junction unmatched. This CDR3 comprises 14 residues.

The chain employs TRBV7-8 and TRBJ1-2; 7 bases line up with TRBD1. J lost 6 bases, V lost 5 bases, and 9 bases had no gene match. This CDR3 comprises 14 residues. Looked up from germline, CDR1 is SGHVS and CDR2 is FQNEAQ. CDR3 loop: CASSERQGKNGYTF. CDR3 nucleotide sequence: TGTGCCAGCAGCGAACGACAGGGCAAGAATGGCTACACCTTC.

The rearrangement uses TRBV27 and TRBJ1-2; 8 positions match TRBD1. With V trimmed by 6 bases and J by 0 bases, 3 bases remained unmatched. CDR1 and CDR2 (germline): MNHEY, SMNVEV (reference sequence). The CDR3 has 14 amino acids. The CDR3 loop reads CASSLQGANYGYTF. CDR3 in DNA: TGTGCCAGCAGCCTACAGGGGGCTAACTATGGCTACACCTTC.

This clone was counted a few times. J is TRBJ1-5 and V is TRBV18; D may be TRBD1 (6 bases). Germline V gene lookup returns CDR1 KGHSH and CDR2 LQKENI. Trimming took off 3 bases at V and 2 bases at J, with 14 bases between the two ends. This CDR3 has 16 amino acids. The CDR3 protein is CASSPGQTMGNQPQHF. CDR3 nucleotides: TGTGCCAGCTCACCCGGACAGACTATGGGCAATCAGCCCCAGCATTTT.

This rearrangement joins TRBV4-1 to TRBJ1-1; D not resolved. The CDR3 is 15 amino acids. Germline-derived CDR1 and CDR2 are MGHRA and YSYEKL. Trimming shortened V by 1 base and J by 1 base, and 10 bases separated the two germline ends. The CDR3 loop is CASSQGPGSNTEAFF. The CDR3 DNA is TGCGCCAGCAGCCAAGGTCCAGGTTCGAACACTGAAGCTTTCTTT.

The chain links TRBV6-5 to TRBJ2-7; tentatively, D is TRBD1 (5 bases). Germline V gives CDR1 MNHEY, CDR2 SVGAGI. V shed 2 bases and J shed 4 bases, with 6 bases lying between them. CDR3 length: 12 amino acids. The CDR3 region is CASSYQGYEQYF. In DNA, the CDR3 is TGTGCCAGCAGTTACCAGGGTTACGAGCAGTACTTC.

The CDR3 bases are TGTGCCAGCAGCCAAGATCCGGCCTACGAGCAGTACTTC. Translated: CASSQDPAYEQYF. This chain joins TRBV14 and TRBJ2-7; D is unresolved. Germline CDR1 reads SGHDN; CDR2 reads FVKESK. Deletions cut 0 bases from V and 2 bases from J, with 5 bases between. The CDR3 extends over 13 amino acids.

The rearrangement links TRBV7-9 to TRBJ2-1; TRBD2 is a possible D gene (6 bases). The CDR3 totals 15 residues. The V end was cut by 4 bases, the J end by 0 bases, with 10 bases between. Germline CDR1 reads SEHNR; CDR2 reads FQNEAQ (reference sequence). The CDR3 coding sequence is TGTGCCAGCAGCTCGGAGCGGGTCTCCTACAATGAGCAGTTCTTC. Protein sequence: CASSSERVSYNEQFF.

The rearrangement links TRBV27 to TRBJ1-2; D gene unclear. The CDR3 consists of 15 residues. In germline, CDR1 is MNHEY, CDR2 SMNVEV (reference sequence). Trimming pared 2 bases from V and 7 bases from J, leaving 17 bases between. Here the CDR3 DNA reads TGTGCCAGCAGTTTAACTTCACGGAGGATAGGTGGCTACACCTTC. This sequence encodes CASSLTSRRIGGYTF.

This rearrangement joins TRBV27 to TRBJ2-7, with D maybe TRBD2 (5 bases). The CDR3 covers 12 residues. Per germline, CDR1 MNHEY and CDR2 SMNVEV (reference sequence). The germline V and J ends were trimmed by 8 bases and 1 base, with 9 bases remaining between them. CDR3: CASGRRSYEQYF. The CDR3 DNA follows: TGTGCCAGCGGACGGAGGTCCTACGAGCAGTACTTC.

The gene calls are TRBV12-3 or TRBV12-4 and TRBJ1-2; D is undetermined. The CDR3 runs to 12 residues. Trimming took 2 bases from V and 4 from J, leaving 5 bases between them. CDR3 region: CASSLSVYGYTF. The DNA for the CDR3 is TGTGCCAGCAGTTTATCGGTCTATGGCTACACCTTC.

This sequence joins TRBV28 and TRBJ2-3; 13 bases agree with TRBD2. With V trimmed by 1 base and J by 5 bases, 15 bases remained unmatched. The V gene's germline CDR1 is MDHEN and CDR2 SYDVKM. The CDR3 extends over 20 amino acids. This chain's CDR3 is CASSLSHLVLLAGGKDTQYF. Here the CDR3 DNA reads TGTGCCAGCAGTTTATCCCACTTAGTCTTACTAGCGGGGGGGAAAGATACGCAGTATTTT.

The chain carries TRBV5-1 and TRBJ2-3, with 9 bases fitting TRBD1. Germline V CDR1 and CDR2: SGHRS, YFSETQ. CDR3 length: 15 residues. Unmatched junction bases numbered 4, after V lost 4 bases and J lost 1 base. DNA of the CDR3: TGCGCCAGCAGCCCAGGACAGGGGCGCACAGATACGCAGTATTTT. It specifies CASSPGQGRTDTQYF.

As DNA, the CDR3 is TGTGCCAGCAGCGTTGGGACAAACAAAAACATTCAGTACTTC. Its translation is CASSVGTNKNIQYF. The V and J genes are TRBV9 and TRBJ2-4; a weak D match, TRBD1 (6 bases). The germline V and J ends were trimmed by 2 bases and 3 bases, with 9 bases remaining between them. The CDR3 runs 14 residues. Germline lookup yields CDR1 SGDLS and CDR2 YYNGEE. The variable domain in full, with the rest retrieved from reference TRBV9 and TRBJ2-4, is DSGVTQTPKHLITATGQRVTLRCSPRSGDLSVYWYQQSLDQGLQFLIQYYNGEERAKGNILERFSAQQFPDLHSELNLSSLELGDSALYFCASSVGTNKNIQYFGAGTRLSVL.